These 20 T cell receptor beta chains were sequenced from one sample in a study of blood T cell repertoires in COVID-19. Data came from immunoSEQ multiplex PCR; TCRdb stores just in-frame clones and leaves some out. The table lists around 290,000 clones, approximately 89% of them singletons. The source material was peripheral blood. These TCRs come from a woman younger than 45 with COVID-19, enrolled during active disease.

The chain joins TRBV24-1 to TRBJ1-5; D not resolved. V lost 4 bases and J 7 bases, leaving 16 bases between the germline ends. This CDR3 is 15 amino acids long. The V gene's germline CDR1 is KGHDR and CDR2 SFDVKD. As DNA, the CDR3 is TGTGCCACCAGTGACCCCCGCAGTGGCGGCCAGCCCCAGCATTTT. It yields the protein CATSDPRSGGQPQHF.

The gene calls are TRBV29-1 and TRBJ2-5, with 7 bases that match TRBD1. The CDR3 runs to 16 residues. CDR1 is SQVTM and CDR2 is ANQGSEA in the germline V gene. With 4 bases clipped from V and 5 bases from J, the junction kept 16 bases outside the gene matches. This CDR3 reads CSVVAGGAGMLETQYF. In DNA, the CDR3 is TGCAGCGTTGTGGCAGGGGGTGCTGGGATGCTGGAGACCCAGTACTTC. Combining the CDR3 with reference TRBV29-1 and TRBJ2-5 gives the whole variable domain SAVISQKPSRDICQRGTSLTIQCQVDSQVTMMFWYRQQPGQSLTLIATANQGSEATYESGFVIDKFPISRPNLTFSTLTVSNMSPEDSSIYLCSVVAGGAGMLETQYFGPGTRLLVL.

The chain combines TRBV15 with TRBJ1-1; 11 nucleotides match TRBD1. V dropped 5 bases and J dropped 3; count of bases not matched to a gene: 5. The germline CDR1 and CDR2 sequences are LNHNV and YYDKDF (reference sequence). The CDR3 covers 15 residues. The CDR3 DNA reads TGTGCCACCAGCGCCCGGACAGGGGGCCACACTGAAGCTTTCTTT. Translating gives CATSARTGGHTEAFF.

The CDR3 sequence: CASSWTSGETQYF. CDR3 in DNA: TGTGCCAGCAGCTGGACTAGCGGGGAGACCCAGTACTTC. V gene TRBV7-3 combines with J gene TRBJ2-5, with 11 bases that match TRBD2. Trimming took 4 bases from V and 5 from J; bases not matched to a gene: 0. The CDR3 covers 13 residues. Germline-derived CDR1 and CDR2 are SGHTA and FQGTGA.

The rearrangement links TRBV30 to TRBJ2-5; a possible D gene is TRBD2 (7 bases). The CDR3 spans 12 residues. V was clipped by 3 bases and J by 5 bases, with 10 bases between them. Germline CDR1 and CDR2: GTSNPN and SVGIG (reference sequence). The CDR3 region has the DNA TGTGCCTGGAGCGGGGGGCCCGAGACCCAGTACTTC. This codes for CAWSGGPETQYF.

The chain recombines TRBV13 with TRBJ1-1; possibly TRBD1 for D (5 bases). Germline V CDR1 and CDR2: PRHDT, FYEKMQ (reference sequence). Trimming took 2 bases from V and 9 from J, leaving 10 bases between them. The CDR3 extends over 12 amino acids. CDR3 in DNA: TGTGCCAGCAGCTTACTTAGACAGAAAGCTTTCTTT. Protein sequence: CASSLLRQKAFF. Full variable domain (remainder filled in from reference TRBV13 and TRBJ1-1): AAGVIQSPRHLIKEKRETATLKCYPIPRHDTVYWYQQGPGQDPQFLISFYEKMQSDKGSIPDRFSAQQFSDYHSELNMSSLELGDSALYFCASSLLRQKAFFGQGTRLTVV.

The chain carries TRBV9 and TRBJ1-1; D call uncertain. V shed 4 bases and J shed 0 bases, with 10 bases lying between them. The germline gives CDR1 SGDLS, CDR2 YYNGEE. The CDR3 totals 14 residues. The CDR3 reads CASSLDSVNTEAFF. CDR3 DNA sequence: TGTGCCAGCAGCCTAGATTCGGTGAACACTGAAGCTTTCTTT.

V is TRBV19 and J is TRBJ1-2; TRBD1 might be the D (6 bases). Germline CDR1 reads LNHDA; CDR2 reads SQIVND (reference sequence). The CDR3 loop spans 12 amino acids. V gave up 9 bases and J gave up 8 bases, with 16 bases separating them. CDR3 DNA sequence: TGTGCCAGCGGCAGGGGAGAGGGCGGCTACACCTTC. It yields the protein CASGRGEGGYTF. Based on the CDR3 plus reference TRBV19 and TRBJ1-2, the full variable domain is DGGITQSPKYLFRKEGQNVTLSCEQNLNHDAMYWYRQDPGQGLRLIYYSQIVNDFQKGDIAEGYSVSREKKESFPLTVTSAQKNPTAFYLCASGRGEGGYTFGSGTRLTVV.

The CDR3 sequence is CAWSLGQVTNYGYTF. The DNA of the CDR3 is TGTGCCTGGTCTCTCGGACAGGTAACTAACTATGGCTACACCTTC. The chain links TRBV30 to TRBJ1-2, with 7 bases matching TRBD1. V gave up 5 bases and J gave up 0 bases; unmatched junction bases: 9. The V gene's germline CDR1 is GTSNPN and CDR2 SVGIG (reference sequence). CDR3 length: 15 residues.

This chain links TRBV18 with TRBJ2-3, with D possibly matching TRBD2 (5 bases). Trimming left V 0 bases short and J 4 bases short, with 5 bases between. Germline CDR1 and CDR2: KGHSH and LQKENI. This CDR3 is built from 13 residues. CDR3 bases: TGTGCCAGCTCACCACCCGGGGCAGATACGCAGTATTTT. It encodes CASSPPGADTQYF.

The chain links TRBV4-1 to TRBJ1-2; maybe TRBD1 (5 bases). The CDR3 is 15 residues long. Germline V CDR1 and CDR2: MGHRA, YSYEKL. Trimming took off 0 bases at V and 4 bases at J, with 12 bases between the two ends. The CDR3 DNA reads as TGCGCCAGCAGCCAAGATCGGAGACAGCTCTATGGCTACACCTTC. This encodes CASSQDRRQLYGYTF.

The rearrangement joins TRBV19 to TRBJ1-2; 7 bases are shared with TRBD1. There are 13 residues in the CDR3. Trimming cost V 5 bases and J 6 bases; bases outside gene matches: 6. From germline, CDR1 is LNHDA and CDR2 SQIVND (reference sequence). CDR3 in DNA: TGTGCCAGTAGTCGCGACAGGGACAATGGCTACACCTTC. It yields the protein CASSRDRDNGYTF.

CDR3 DNA sequence: TGTGCCAGCAGTCCCCGGGAGAACTCCTACGAGCAGTACTTC. Its translation is CASSPRENSYEQYF. The chain carries TRBV28 and TRBJ2-7; D may be TRBD2 (6 bases). Germline loops: CDR1 MDHEN, CDR2 SYDVKM. Trimming took off 5 bases at V and 0 bases at J, with 11 bases between the two ends. There are 14 residues in the CDR3.

The chain employs TRBV6-5 and TRBJ2-1, with 9 nucleotides matching TRBD2. J was trimmed by 13 bases and V by 1 base; bases with no gene match: 5. Germline V gives CDR1 MNHEY, CDR2 SVGAGI. This CDR3 is 13 amino acids long. The CDR3, as DNA: TGTGCCAGCAGTTACTATTCTAGCGGGAACCAGTTCTTC. This codes for CASSYYSSGNQFF.

The rearrangement uses TRBV2 and TRBJ2-4; D gene ambiguous. This CDR3 contains 11 residues. V shed 6 bases and J shed 8 bases, with 8 bases lying between them. Germline V gene sequence: CDR1 SNHLY, CDR2 FYNNEI. In DNA form, the CDR3 reads TGTGCCAGCAGATCGTATGACATTCAGTACTTC. This sequence encodes CASRSYDIQYF.

This clone was seen just once. The chain has TRBV12-5 and TRBJ1-5; D is unclear. Germline V lookup: CDR1 LGHNT, CDR2 FRNRAP. V gave up 7 bases and J gave up 1 base, with 17 bases separating them. CDR3 length: 16 amino acids. The CDR3 DNA reads as TGTGCTAGTGTCGCGGCCGGGTCCCTGAGCAATCAGCCCCAGCATTTT. It encodes CASVAAGSLSNQPQHF.

The gene calls are TRBV28 and TRBJ1-5; a weak D match, TRBD1 (5 bases). CDR1 MDHEN and CDR2 SYDVKM come from the germline V gene. V was cut by 10 bases and J by 1 base, with 8 bases left in between. The CDR3 spans 12 residues. The CDR3 DNA sequence: TGTGCCACCAGACAGAGCAATCAGCCCCAGCATTTT. Amino acid sequence: CATRQSNQPQHF.

This sequence joins TRBV25-1 and TRBJ1-3; D is perhaps TRBD1 (5 bases). The CDR3 totals 16 residues. Per germline, CDR1 MGHDK and CDR2 SYGVNS. V dropped 1 base and J dropped 4 bases, with 14 bases sitting between them. CDR3 DNA sequence: TGTGCCAGCAGTGAATCAGGGACTGTAGGAGGAAACACCATATATTTT. It is translated as CASSESGTVGGNTIYF.

The V call is TRBV7-9, the J call TRBJ1-5; the D is unclear. The germline V and J ends were trimmed by 2 bases and 1 base, with 15 bases remaining between them. This CDR3 is 17 amino acids long. The germline CDR1 and CDR2 sequences are SEHNR and FQNEAQ (reference sequence). In nucleotides, the CDR3 is TGTGCCAGCAGCTTAAGTTCCCGGGATGTGAGCAATCAGCCCCAGCATTTT. This gives the protein CASSLSSRDVSNQPQHF.

This clone has a single count. This sequence joins TRBV5-1 and TRBJ1-6, with D perhaps TRBD1 (6 bases). V lost 0 bases and J lost 2, with 9 bases in between. The length of the CDR3 is 16 residues. CDR1 SGHRS and CDR2 YFSETQ come from the germline V gene. This CDR3 reads CASSLGGDTYNSPLHF. The CDR3 DNA follows: TGCGCCAGCAGCTTGGGTGGGGACACCTATAATTCACCCCTCCACTTT.